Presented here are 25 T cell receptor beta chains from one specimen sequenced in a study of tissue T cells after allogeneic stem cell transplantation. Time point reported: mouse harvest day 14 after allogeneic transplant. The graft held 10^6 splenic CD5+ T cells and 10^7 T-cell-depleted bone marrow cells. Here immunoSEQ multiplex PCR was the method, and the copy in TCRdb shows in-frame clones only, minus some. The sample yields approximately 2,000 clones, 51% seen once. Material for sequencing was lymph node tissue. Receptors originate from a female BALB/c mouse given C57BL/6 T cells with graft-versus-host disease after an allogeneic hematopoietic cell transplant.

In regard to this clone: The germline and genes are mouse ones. CDR3 sequence reads: CASGGRTTEVFF. The covered CDR3 bases are TGTGCCAGCGGGGGGAGAACGACAGAAGTCTTC. The chain has TRBV13-2 and TRBJ1-1; no reliable D call. The CDR3 end falls 1 residue outside the read, so it is completed with the germline J gene. Trimming shortened V by 5 bases and J by 5 bases, and 10 bases separated the two germline ends. The CDR3 runs to 12 residues. Looked up from germline, CDR1 is NNHNN and CDR2 is SYGAGS (reference sequence).

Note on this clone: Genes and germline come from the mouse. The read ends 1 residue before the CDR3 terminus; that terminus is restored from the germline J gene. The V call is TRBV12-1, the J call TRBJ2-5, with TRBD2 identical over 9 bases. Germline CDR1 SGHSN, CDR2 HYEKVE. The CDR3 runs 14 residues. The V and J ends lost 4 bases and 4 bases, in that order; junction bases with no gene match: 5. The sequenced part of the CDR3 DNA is TGTGCCAGCTCCCTCCTGGGGGGGGAAGACACCCAGTAC. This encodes CASSLLGGEDTQY. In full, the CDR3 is CASSLLGGEDTQYF.

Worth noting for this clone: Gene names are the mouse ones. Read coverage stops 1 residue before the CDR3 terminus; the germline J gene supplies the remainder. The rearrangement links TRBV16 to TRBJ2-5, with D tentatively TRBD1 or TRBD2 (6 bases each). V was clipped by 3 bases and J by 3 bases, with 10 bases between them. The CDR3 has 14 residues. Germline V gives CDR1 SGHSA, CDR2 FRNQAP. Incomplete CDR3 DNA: TGTGCAAGCAGCTTCGCGGGGGCGCAAGACACCCAGTAC. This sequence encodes CASSFAGAQDTQY. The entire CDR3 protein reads CASSFAGAQDTQYF.

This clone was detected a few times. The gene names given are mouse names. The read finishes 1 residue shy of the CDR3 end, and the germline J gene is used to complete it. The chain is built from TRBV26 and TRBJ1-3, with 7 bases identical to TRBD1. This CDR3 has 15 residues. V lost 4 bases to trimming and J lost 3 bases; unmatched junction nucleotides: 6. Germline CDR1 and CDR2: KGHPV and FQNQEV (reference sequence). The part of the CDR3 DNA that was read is TGTGCCAGCAGTCCTTTGACAGGGTATGGAAATACGCTCTAT. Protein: CASSPLTGYGNTLY. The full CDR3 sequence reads CASSPLTGYGNTLYF.

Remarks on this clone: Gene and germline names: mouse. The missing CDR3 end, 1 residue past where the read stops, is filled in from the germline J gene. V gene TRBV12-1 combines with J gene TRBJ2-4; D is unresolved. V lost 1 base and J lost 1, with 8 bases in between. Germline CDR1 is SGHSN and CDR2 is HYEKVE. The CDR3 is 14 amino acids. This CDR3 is CASSLRGGQNTLYF. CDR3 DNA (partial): TGTGCCAGCTCTCTGCGGGGAGGTCAAAACACCTTGTAC.

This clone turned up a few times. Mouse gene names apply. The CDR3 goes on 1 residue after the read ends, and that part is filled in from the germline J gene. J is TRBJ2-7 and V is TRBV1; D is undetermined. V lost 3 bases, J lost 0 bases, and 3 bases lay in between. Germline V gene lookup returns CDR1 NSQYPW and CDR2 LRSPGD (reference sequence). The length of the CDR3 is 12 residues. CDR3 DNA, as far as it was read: TGCACCTGCAGTGCGGCCTCCTATGAACAGTAC. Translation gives CTCSAASYEQY. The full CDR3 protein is CTCSAASYEQYF.

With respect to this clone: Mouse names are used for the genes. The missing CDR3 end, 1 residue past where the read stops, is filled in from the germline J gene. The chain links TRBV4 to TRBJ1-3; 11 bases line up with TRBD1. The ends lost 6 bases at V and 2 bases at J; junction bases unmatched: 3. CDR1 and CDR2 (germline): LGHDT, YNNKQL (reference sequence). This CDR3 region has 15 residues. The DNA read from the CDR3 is TGTGCCAGCAGGCGGGGACAGGGGGCTGGAAATACGCTCTAT. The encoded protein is CASRRGQGAGNTLY. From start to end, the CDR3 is CASRRGQGAGNTLYF.

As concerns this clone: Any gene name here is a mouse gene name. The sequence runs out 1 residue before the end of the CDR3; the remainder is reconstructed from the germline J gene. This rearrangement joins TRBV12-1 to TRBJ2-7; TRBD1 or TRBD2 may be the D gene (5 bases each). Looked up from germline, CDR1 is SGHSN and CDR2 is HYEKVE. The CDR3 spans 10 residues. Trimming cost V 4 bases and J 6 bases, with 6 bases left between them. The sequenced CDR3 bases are TGTGCCAGCTCGGGGCGTGAACAGTAC. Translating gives CASSGREQY. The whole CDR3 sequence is CASSGREQYF.

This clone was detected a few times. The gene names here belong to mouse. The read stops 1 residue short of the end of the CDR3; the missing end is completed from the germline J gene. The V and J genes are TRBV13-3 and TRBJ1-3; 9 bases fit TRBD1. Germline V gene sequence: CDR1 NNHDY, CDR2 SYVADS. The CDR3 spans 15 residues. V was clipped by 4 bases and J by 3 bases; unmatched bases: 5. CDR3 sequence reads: CASSLRDRVGNTLYF. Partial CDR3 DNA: TGTGCCAGCAGTCTCCGGGACAGGGTTGGAAATACGCTCTAT.

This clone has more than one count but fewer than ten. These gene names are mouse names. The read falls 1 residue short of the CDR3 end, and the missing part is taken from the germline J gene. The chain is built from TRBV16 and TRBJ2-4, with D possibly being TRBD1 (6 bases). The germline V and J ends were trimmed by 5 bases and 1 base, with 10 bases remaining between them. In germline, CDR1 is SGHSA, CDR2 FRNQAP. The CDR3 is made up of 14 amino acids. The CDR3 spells CASSQEGGQNTLYF. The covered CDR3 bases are TGTGCAAGCAGCCAAGAGGGGGGTCAAAACACCTTGTAC. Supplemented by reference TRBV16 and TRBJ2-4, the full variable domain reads NAGVIQTPRHKVTGKGQEATLWCEPISGHSAVFWYRQTIVQGLEFLTYFRNQAPIDDSGMPKERFSAQMPNQSHSTLKIQSTQPQDSAVYLCASSQEGGQNTLYFGAGTRLSVL.

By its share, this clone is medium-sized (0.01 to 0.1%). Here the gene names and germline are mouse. This CDR3 is CASLGENYAEQFF. The CDR3 bases that were read are TGTGCCAGCCTGGGGGAGAACTATGCTGAGCAGTTC. The chain is built from TRBV13-1 and TRBJ2-1, with 7 bases fitting TRBD2. Read coverage stops 1 residue before the CDR3 terminus; the germline J gene supplies the remainder. This CDR3 is 13 amino acids long. V lost 7 bases to trimming and J lost 1 base; unmatched junction nucleotides: 2. The germline V gene has CDR1 NSHNY and CDR2 SYGAGN.

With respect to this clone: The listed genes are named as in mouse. The CDR3 region is CAWSTGVNQDTQYF. CDR3 bases read: TGTGCCTGGAGTACTGGGGTTAACCAAGACACCCAGTAC. The gene calls are TRBV31 and TRBJ2-5; TRBD2 matches at 7 bases. Sequencing ends 1 residue short of the CDR3 end; the germline J gene provides the rest. CDR1 and CDR2 (germline): GKSSPN, SITVG. Trimming cost V 2 bases and J 0 bases; bases outside gene matches: 2. The CDR3 has 14 residues.

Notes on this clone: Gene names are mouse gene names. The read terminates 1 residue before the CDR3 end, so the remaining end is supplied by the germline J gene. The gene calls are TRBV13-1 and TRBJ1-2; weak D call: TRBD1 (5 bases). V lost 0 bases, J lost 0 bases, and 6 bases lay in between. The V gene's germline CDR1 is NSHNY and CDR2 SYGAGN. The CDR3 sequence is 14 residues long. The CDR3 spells CASSDAGSNSDYTF. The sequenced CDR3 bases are TGTGCCAGCAGTGATGCAGGGTCAAACTCCGACTACACC.

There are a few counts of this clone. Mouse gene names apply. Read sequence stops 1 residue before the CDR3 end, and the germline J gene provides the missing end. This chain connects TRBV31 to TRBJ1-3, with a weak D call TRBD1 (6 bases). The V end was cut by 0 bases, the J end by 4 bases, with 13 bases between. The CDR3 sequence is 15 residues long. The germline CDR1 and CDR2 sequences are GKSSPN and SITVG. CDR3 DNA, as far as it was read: TGTGCCTGGAGTCTACTGGGGGCGCGGGGAAATACGCTCTAT. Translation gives CAWSLLGARGNTLY. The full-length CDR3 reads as CAWSLLGARGNTLYF.

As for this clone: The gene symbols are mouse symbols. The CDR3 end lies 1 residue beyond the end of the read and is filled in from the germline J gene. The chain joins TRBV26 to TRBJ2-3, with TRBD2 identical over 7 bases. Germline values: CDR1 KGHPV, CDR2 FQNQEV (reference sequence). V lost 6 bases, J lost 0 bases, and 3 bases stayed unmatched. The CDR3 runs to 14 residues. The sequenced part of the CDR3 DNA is TGTGCCAGCAGGCTGGGGGATAGTGCAGAAACGCTGTAT. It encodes CASRLGDSAETLY. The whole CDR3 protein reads CASRLGDSAETLYF.

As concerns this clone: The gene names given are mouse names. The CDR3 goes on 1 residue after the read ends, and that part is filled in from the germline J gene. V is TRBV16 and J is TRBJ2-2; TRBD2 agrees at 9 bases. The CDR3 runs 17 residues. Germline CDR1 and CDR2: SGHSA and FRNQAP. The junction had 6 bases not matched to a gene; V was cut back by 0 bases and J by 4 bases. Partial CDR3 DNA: TGTGCAAGCAGCTTAGACGACTGGGGGAAGAGCACCGGGCAGCTCTAC. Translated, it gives CASSLDDWGKSTGQLY. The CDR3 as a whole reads CASSLDDWGKSTGQLYF.

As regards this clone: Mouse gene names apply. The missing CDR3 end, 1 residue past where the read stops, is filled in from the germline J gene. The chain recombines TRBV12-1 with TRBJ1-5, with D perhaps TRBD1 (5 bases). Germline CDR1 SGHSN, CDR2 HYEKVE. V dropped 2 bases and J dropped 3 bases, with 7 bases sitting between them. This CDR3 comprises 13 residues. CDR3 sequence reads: CASSPGLNQAPLF. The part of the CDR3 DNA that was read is TGTGCCAGCTCTCCAGGGCTCAACCAGGCTCCGCTT.

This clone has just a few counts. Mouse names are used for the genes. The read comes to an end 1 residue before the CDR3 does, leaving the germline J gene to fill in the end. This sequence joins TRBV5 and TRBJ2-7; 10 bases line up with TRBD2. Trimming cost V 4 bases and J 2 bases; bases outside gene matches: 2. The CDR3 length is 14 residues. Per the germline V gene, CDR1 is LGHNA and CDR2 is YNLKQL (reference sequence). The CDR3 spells CASSLTGGAYEQYF. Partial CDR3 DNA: TGTGCCAGCAGCCTTACTGGGGGGGCCTATGAACAGTAC.

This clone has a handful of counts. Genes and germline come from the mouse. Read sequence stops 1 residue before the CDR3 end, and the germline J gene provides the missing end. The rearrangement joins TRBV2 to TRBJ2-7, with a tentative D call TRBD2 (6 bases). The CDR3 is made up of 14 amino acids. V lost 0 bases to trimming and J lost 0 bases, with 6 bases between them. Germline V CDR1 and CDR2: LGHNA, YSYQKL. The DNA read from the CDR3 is TGTGCCAGCAGCCAAGACTGGGGCTCCTATGAACAGTAC. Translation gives CASSQDWGSYEQY. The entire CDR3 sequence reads CASSQDWGSYEQYF.

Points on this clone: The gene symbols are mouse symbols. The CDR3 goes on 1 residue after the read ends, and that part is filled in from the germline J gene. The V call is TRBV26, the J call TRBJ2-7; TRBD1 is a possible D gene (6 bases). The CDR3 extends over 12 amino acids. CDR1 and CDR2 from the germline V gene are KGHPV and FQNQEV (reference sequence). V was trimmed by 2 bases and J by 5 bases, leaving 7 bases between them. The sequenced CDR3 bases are TGTGCCAGCAGTCTGGGACAGAATGAACAGTAC. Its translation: CASSLGQNEQY. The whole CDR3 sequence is CASSLGQNEQYF.

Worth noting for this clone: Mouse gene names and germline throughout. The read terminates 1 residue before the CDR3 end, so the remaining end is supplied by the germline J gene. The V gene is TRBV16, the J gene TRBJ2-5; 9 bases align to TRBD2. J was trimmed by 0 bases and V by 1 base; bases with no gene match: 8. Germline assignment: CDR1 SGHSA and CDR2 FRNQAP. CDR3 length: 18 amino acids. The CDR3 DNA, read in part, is TGTGCAAGCAGCTTAGGCTGGGGGGGGCCGGTTAACCAAGACACCCAGTAC. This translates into CASSLGWGGPVNQDTQY. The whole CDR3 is CASSLGWGGPVNQDTQYF.

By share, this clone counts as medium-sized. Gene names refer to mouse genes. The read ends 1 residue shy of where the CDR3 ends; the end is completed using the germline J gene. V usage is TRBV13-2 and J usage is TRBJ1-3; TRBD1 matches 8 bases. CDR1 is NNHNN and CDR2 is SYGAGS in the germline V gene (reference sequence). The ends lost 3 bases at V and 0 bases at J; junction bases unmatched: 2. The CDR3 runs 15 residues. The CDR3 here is CASGGGQDSGNTLYF. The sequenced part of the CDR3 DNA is TGTGCCAGCGGTGGGGGACAGGATTCTGGAAATACGCTCTAT.

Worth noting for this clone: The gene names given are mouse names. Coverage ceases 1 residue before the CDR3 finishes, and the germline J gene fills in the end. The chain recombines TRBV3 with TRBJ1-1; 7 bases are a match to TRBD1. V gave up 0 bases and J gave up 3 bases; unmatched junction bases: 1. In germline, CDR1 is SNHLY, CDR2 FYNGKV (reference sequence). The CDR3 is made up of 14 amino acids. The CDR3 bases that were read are TGTGCCAGCAGCTTAGCAGGGGGCGACACAGAAGTCTTC. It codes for CASSLAGGDTEVF. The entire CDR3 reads CASSLAGGDTEVFF. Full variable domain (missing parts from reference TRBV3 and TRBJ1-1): GPKVLQIPSHQIIDMGQMVTLNCDPVSNHLYFYWYKQILGQQMEFLVNFYNGKVMEKSKLFKDQFSVERPDGSYFTLKIQPTALEDSAVYFCASSLAGGDTEVFFGKGTRLTVV.

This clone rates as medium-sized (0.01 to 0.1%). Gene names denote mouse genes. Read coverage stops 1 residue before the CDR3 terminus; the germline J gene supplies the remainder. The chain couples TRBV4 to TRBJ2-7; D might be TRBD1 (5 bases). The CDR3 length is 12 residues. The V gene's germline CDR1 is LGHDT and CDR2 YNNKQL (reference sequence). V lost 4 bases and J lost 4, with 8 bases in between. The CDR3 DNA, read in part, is TGTGCCAGCAGCTCCTACAGGTATGAACAGTAC. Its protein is CASSSYRYEQY. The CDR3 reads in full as CASSSYRYEQYF.

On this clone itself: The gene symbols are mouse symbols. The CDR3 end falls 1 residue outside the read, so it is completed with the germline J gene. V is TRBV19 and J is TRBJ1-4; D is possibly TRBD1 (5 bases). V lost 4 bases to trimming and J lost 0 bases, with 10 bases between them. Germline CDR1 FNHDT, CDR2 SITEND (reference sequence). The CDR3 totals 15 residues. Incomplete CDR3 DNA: TGTGCCAGCAGTCCCGTGACAGTTTCCAACGAAAGATTATTT. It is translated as CASSPVTVSNERLF. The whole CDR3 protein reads CASSPVTVSNERLFF.